This T cell receptor beta chain was recovered during a study of PD-1 blockade in classical Hodgkin lymphoma. The ends lost 9 bases at V and 1 base at J; junction bases unmatched: 9. The CDR3 runs 14 residues. Clones were read by immunoSEQ multiplex PCR, and TCRdb kept only the in-frame ones, dropping some. The sample lists tens of thousands of clones, around 90% occurring once. All the patients suffered relapse after autologous stem cell transplantation, and brentuximab vedotin exposure differed. On this clone: What it binds is not known.

General study results and limits: TCR diversity in CD4+, not CD8+, cells rose significantly by C4D1. Newly diagnosed patients were reported to start with lower TCR diversity than healthy donors. The study found complete responders had baseline diversity similar to newly diagnosed patients.

The chain uses TRBV23-1 and TRBJ2-7, with TRBD2 identical over 7 bases. TRBV23-1 is given ORF status, its function remaining uncertain. The origin of this receptor is a human donor with classical Hodgkin lymphoma. The source was peripheral blood mononuclear cells (PBMCs), collected at baseline. CDR3 residues: CARGARGESYEQYF. CDR3 DNA: TGCGCCAGAGGCGCTCGGGGGGAGTCCTACGAGCAGTACTTC.